The 32 T cell receptor beta chains below come from one sample, sequenced in a study of beta chain features in type 1 diabetes. Points from the study as a whole: Shortening of TCRB CDR3s, moderate but significant, appeared in all four CD4+ subsets of Type 1 diabetes patients.

Their target antigens are unknown. TCRB transcripts that were expressed got sequenced, as all of the isolated RNA had been reverse transcribed. Assay used: immunoSEQ multiplex PCR; TCRdb lists only in-frame clones, some missing. The sample has some 140,000 clones, 7.5% to 9.5% seen once. Sequenced input: central memory CD4+ T cells from blood. These receptors were obtained from a man aged 25-45 years with type 1 diabetes.

The chain combines TRBV5-8 with TRBJ2-2; TRBD2 matches at 14 bases. Trimming cost V 3 bases and J 5 bases; bases outside gene matches: 6. This CDR3 contains 17 residues. Germline CDR1 is SGHTS and CDR2 is YDEGEE. The CDR3 loop reads CASSSGGTSGGTGELFF. Here the CDR3 DNA reads TGTGCCAGCAGCTCCGGCGGGACTAGCGGGGGTACCGGGGAGCTGTTTTTT.

This chain uses TRBV18 with TRBJ1-1, with D perhaps TRBD1 (6 bases). Germline V gene lookup returns CDR1 KGHSH and CDR2 LQKENI. This CDR3 region has 15 residues. Trimming shortened V by 6 bases and J by 4 bases, and 18 bases separated the two germline ends. The CDR3 region has the DNA TGTGCCAGCTCTTCCCCTCAGGGGAGGGCCACTGAAGCTTTCTTT. It yields the protein CASSSPQGRATEAFF.

This clone has a handful of counts. The chain joins TRBV7-8 to TRBJ2-5; D may be TRBD2 (6 bases). Trimming pared 5 bases from V and 0 bases from J, leaving 16 bases between. This CDR3 spans 16 amino acids. Germline values: CDR1 SGHVS, CDR2 FQNEAQ. The CDR3 here is CASSVGRLVYQETQYF. CDR3 bases: TGTGCCAGCAGCGTCGGTCGACTAGTCTACCAAGAGACCCAGTACTTC. Full variable domain (remainder filled in from reference TRBV7-8 and TRBJ2-5): GAGVSQSPRYKVAKRGQDVALRCDPISGHVSLFWYQQALGQGPEFLTYFQNEAQLDKSGLPSDRFFAERPEGSVSTLKIQRTQQEDSAVYLCASSVGRLVYQETQYFGPGTRLLVL.

The rearrangement links TRBV18 to TRBJ2-3; weak D call: TRBD2 (6 bases). V lost 2 bases and J 5 bases, leaving 8 bases between the germline ends. This CDR3 region has 13 residues. The germline V gene encodes CDR1 KGHSH and CDR2 LQKENI. The CDR3 protein is CASSPGGEDTQYF. CDR3 in DNA: TGTGCCAGCTCACCAGGAGGGGAAGATACGCAGTATTTT.

This clone was detected a few times. V gene TRBV28 combines with J gene TRBJ1-6; D remains ambiguous. CDR3 length: 14 amino acids. Germline CDR1 reads MDHEN; CDR2 reads SYDVKM. Trimming pared 4 bases from V and 10 bases from J, leaving 14 bases between. The CDR3 nucleotides read TGTGCCAGCAGTTACCGGGCCGGGAGGTCACCCCTCCACTTT. Protein: CASSYRAGRSPLHF.

The chain couples TRBV2 to TRBJ2-3, with D possibly being TRBD1 (5 bases). The CDR3 extends over 14 amino acids. V gave up 4 bases and J gave up 1 base, with 9 bases separating them. CDR1 and CDR2 (germline): SNHLY, FYNNEI. The CDR3 protein is CASSAARGTDTQYF. The CDR3, as DNA: TGTGCCAGCAGTGCGGCCAGGGGCACAGATACGCAGTATTTT.

The chain uses TRBV5-6 and TRBJ1-2; the match to TRBD1 covers 9 bases. CDR1 is SGHDT, CDR2 YYEEEE, per germline. V was pared by 4 bases and J by 3 bases, with 4 bases of the junction left unmatched. This CDR3 is built from 14 residues. In nucleotides, the CDR3 is TGTGCCAGCAGCCTAGGGACAGGGCACTATGGCTACACCTTC. It codes for CASSLGTGHYGYTF.

The chain carries TRBV30 and TRBJ1-5, with 7 positions matching TRBD1. Germline V lookup: CDR1 GTSNPN, CDR2 SVGIG (reference sequence). Unmatched junction bases numbered 5, after V lost 4 bases and J lost 5 bases. CDR3 length: 13 amino acids. The CDR3 nucleotides are TGTGCCTGGAACGGGCAGGGGGATCAGCCCCAGCATTTT. Its protein is CAWNGQGDQPQHF. Drawing the rest from reference TRBV30 and TRBJ1-5, the complete variable domain is SQTIHQWPATLVQPVGSPLSLECTVEGTSNPNLYWYRQAAGRGLQLLFYSVGIGQISSEVPQNLSASRPQDRQFILSSKKLLLSDSGFYLCAWNGQGDQPQHFGDGTRLSIL.

The gene calls are TRBV6-5 and TRBJ2-7, with a weak D call TRBD2 (5 bases). The CDR3 is made up of 15 amino acids. V was pared by 4 bases and J by 3 bases, with 16 bases between. Germline V CDR1 and CDR2: MNHEY, SVGAGI. DNA for the CDR3: TGTGCCAGCAGTTCTCCGGAACGGGGAAACTACGAGCAGTACTTC. It is translated as CASSSPERGNYEQYF.

The rearrangement links TRBV30 to TRBJ2-7; D perhaps matches TRBD1 (5 bases). V was trimmed by 1 base and J by 3 bases, leaving 10 bases between them. Looked up from germline, CDR1 is GTSNPN and CDR2 is SVGIG (reference sequence). The length of the CDR3 is 13 residues. CDR3 sequence: CAWSEQVGYEQYF. The CDR3 nucleotides read TGTGCCTGGAGTGAACAGGTCGGCTACGAGCAGTACTTC.

This rearrangement joins TRBV5-6 to TRBJ2-7; TRBD1 matches at 7 bases. This CDR3 region has 12 residues. Germline assignment: CDR1 SGHDT and CDR2 YYEEEE. Trimming at V came to 4 bases and at J to 8 bases, leaving 6 bases not matched to a gene. CDR3 sequence reads: CASSQTGFKQYF. CDR3 nucleotide sequence: TGTGCCAGCAGCCAGACAGGGTTCAAGCAGTACTTC.

The chain joins TRBV10-3 to TRBJ1-3, with D unclear. This CDR3 comprises 15 residues. V shed 5 bases and J shed 0 bases, with 11 bases lying between them. Looked up from germline, CDR1 is ENHRY and CDR2 is SYGVKD. The DNA for the CDR3 is TGTGCCATCAGTCGGGGTTCCCTCTCTGGAAACACCATATATTTT. It is translated as CAISRGSLSGNTIYF.

The chain has TRBV18 and TRBJ1-1; 7 bases agree with TRBD1. CDR1 and CDR2 from the germline V gene are KGHSH and LQKENI. Trimming at V came to 4 bases and at J to 6 bases, leaving 14 bases not matched to a gene. This CDR3 has 16 amino acids. The CDR3 is CASSLGTANLGAEAFF. As DNA, the CDR3 is TGTGCCAGCTCACTCGGGACAGCCAACCTTGGGGCTGAAGCTTTCTTT.

The chain has TRBV11-2 and TRBJ2-5; 10 bases agree with TRBD2. V was pared by 4 bases and J by 2 bases, with 13 bases of the junction left unmatched. Germline CDR1 reads SGHAT; CDR2 reads FQNNGV. The CDR3 has 18 amino acids. The chain's CDR3 is CASSSPTGLAVDQETQYF. The CDR3 bases are TGTGCCAGCAGCTCACCTACCGGACTAGCGGTTGATCAAGAGACCCAGTACTTC.

A note on this clone: Other DNA variants within this sample encode the same CDR3. The rearrangement uses TRBV5-6 and TRBJ2-5; 10 bases map to TRBD2. Germline V gives CDR1 SGHDT, CDR2 YYEEEE. This CDR3 contains 14 residues. J lost 2 bases, V lost 4 bases, and 2 bases had no gene match. The CDR3 nucleotides read TGTGCCAGCAGCCGGACTAGCGGACAAGAGACCCAGTACTTC. Translating it yields CASSRTSGQETQYF.

There are a few counts of this clone. The chain couples TRBV5-1 to TRBJ1-4; 8 bases fit TRBD1. Per germline, CDR1 SGHRS and CDR2 YFSETQ. The CDR3 is made up of 14 amino acids. The V segment lost 4 bases and the J segment 6 bases; nucleotides outside the gene matches: 5. The CDR3, as DNA: TGCGCCAGCAGCCCTGACAGGGGAGATGAAAAACTGTTTTTT. It translates to CASSPDRGDEKLFF.

The chain carries TRBV10-2 and TRBJ2-5; 7 bases are shared with TRBD1. The junction had 3 bases not matched to a gene; V was cut back by 3 bases and J by 2 bases. In germline, CDR1 is WSHSY, CDR2 SAAADI. The CDR3 sequence is 14 residues long. This CDR3 is CASSDLTGQETQYF. The CDR3 DNA sequence: TGCGCCAGCAGTGACCTGACAGGGCAAGAGACCCAGTACTTC.

The CDR3 nucleotides read TGCGCCAGCAGCTTTAGTACAGTTGGTAACAACGTCCTGACTTTC. Its protein is CASSFSTVGNNVLTF. This chain joins TRBV5-1 and TRBJ2-6, with D unclear. This CDR3 spans 15 amino acids. Germline CDR1 SGHRS, CDR2 YFSETQ. V dropped 2 bases and J dropped 9 bases, with 15 bases sitting between them.

The chain joins TRBV7-2 to TRBJ2-7, with TRBD1 as a possible D gene (6 bases). The CDR3 is made up of 14 amino acids. Germline V lookup: CDR1 SGHTA, CDR2 FQGNSA. Trimming pared 3 bases from V and 5 bases from J, leaving 14 bases between. This CDR3 reads CASSFSTGRNEQYF. CDR3 in DNA: TGTGCCAGCAGCTTTTCGACAGGTCGGAACGAGCAGTACTTC. The full variable domain, in which reference TRBV7-2 and TRBJ2-7 provide the parts outside the CDR3, is GAGVSQSPSNKVTEKGKDVELRCDPISGHTALYWYRQSLGQGLEFLIYFQGNSAPDKSGLPSDRFSAERTGGSVSTLTIQRTQQEDSAVYLCASSFSTGRNEQYFGPGTRLTVT.

The rearrangement joins TRBV5-1 to TRBJ2-1; D is perhaps TRBD1 (8 bases). The CDR3 length is 15 residues. Per the germline V gene, CDR1 is SGHRS and CDR2 is YFSETQ. The germline V and J ends were trimmed by 2 bases and 7 bases, with 16 bases remaining between them. This chain's CDR3 is CASSLAGQDFNEQFF. Here the CDR3 DNA reads TGCGCCAGCAGCTTAGCGGGACAGGACTTTAATGAGCAGTTCTTC.

The chain employs TRBV5-1 and TRBJ2-3, with 7 bases that match TRBD1. Germline V gene data show CDR1 as SGHRS and CDR2 as YFSETQ. The CDR3 has 18 amino acids. The ends lost 1 base at V and 4 bases at J; junction bases unmatched: 15. The CDR3 protein is CASSLREVGQAGADTQYF. In DNA form, the CDR3 reads TGCGCCAGCAGCTTGAGGGAAGTAGGACAGGCAGGTGCAGATACGCAGTATTTT. The variable domain in full, completed from reference TRBV5-1 and TRBJ2-3, reads KAGVTQTPRYLIKTRGQQVTLSCSPISGHRSVSWYQQTPGQGLQFLFEYFSETQRNKGNFPGRFSGRQFSNSRSEMNVSTLELGDSALYLCASSLREVGQAGADTQYFGPGTRLTVL.

This clone was observed a few times. The chain carries TRBV5-6 and TRBJ1-5, with D tentatively TRBD1 (6 bases). V was clipped by 4 bases and J by 5 bases, with 19 bases between them. Germline CDR1 SGHDT, CDR2 YYEEEE. The CDR3 consists of 16 residues. The CDR3 here is CASSRGGHDGYQPQHF. CDR3 DNA: TGTGCCAGCAGCAGGGGGGGACACGACGGATATCAGCCCCAGCATTTT.

This clone was seen a handful of times. This chain links TRBV7-8 with TRBJ1-2; the D is unclear. Germline-derived CDR1 and CDR2 are SGHVS and FQNEAQ. CDR3 size: 15 residues. Trimming shortened V by 1 base and J by 3 bases, and 12 bases separated the two germline ends. The CDR3: CASSLDSLGHYGYTF. CDR3 DNA sequence: TGTGCCAGCAGCTTAGATTCCCTTGGGCACTATGGCTACACCTTC.

The V and J genes are TRBV11-1 and TRBJ1-6; D gene unclear. This CDR3 is 14 amino acids long. V dropped 3 bases and J dropped 7 bases, with 10 bases sitting between them. From germline, CDR1 is SGHAT and CDR2 FQDESV (reference sequence). CDR3: CASSLRGRNSPLHF. The CDR3 bases are TGTGCCAGCAGCTTGCGAGGAAGGAATTCACCCCTCCACTTT.

In DNA form, the CDR3 reads TGTGCCAGCAGCTTAGATACAGTAGGGGCCGGGACTAATGAAAAACTGTTTTTT. It is translated as CASSLDTVGAGTNEKLFF. The chain links TRBV11-2 to TRBJ1-4, with D maybe TRBD1 (5 bases). The V end was cut by 0 bases, the J end by 2 bases, with 16 bases between. The germline CDR1 and CDR2 sequences are SGHAT and FQNNGV. The CDR3 consists of 18 residues.

J is TRBJ2-3 and V is TRBV7-8, with 11 nucleotides matching TRBD2. Trimming at V came to 3 bases and at J to 6 bases, leaving 11 bases not matched to a gene. CDR1 and CDR2 from the germline V gene are SGHVS and FQNEAQ. This CDR3 comprises 17 residues. The CDR3 DNA sequence: TGTGCCAGCAGCTTCGGACTAGCGGGCGGTCCCCTGGATACGCAGTATTTT. Its protein product is CASSFGLAGGPLDTQYF.

The J gene is TRBJ1-1, the V gene TRBV25-1; D uncertain. The ends were cut back, 3 bases at V and 3 bases at J, with 8 bases in the middle. The length of the CDR3 is 13 residues. CDR1 MGHDK and CDR2 SYGVNS come from the germline V gene. CDR3 in amino acids: CASSDYGYTEAFF. The CDR3 region has the DNA TGTGCCAGCAGTGATTACGGTTACACTGAAGCTTTCTTT.

This rearrangement joins TRBV9 to TRBJ2-3; D gene unclear. The CDR3 covers 13 residues. Trimming cost V 3 bases and J 4 bases, with 9 bases left between them. Per germline, CDR1 SGDLS and CDR2 YYNGEE. Written as DNA, the CDR3 is TGTGCCAGCAGCGACAGACCAGCAGATACGCAGTATTTT. Translated: CASSDRPADTQYF.

The rearrangement joins TRBV6-6 to TRBJ1-1; TRBD1 matches 10 bases. This CDR3 region has 14 residues. Losses at the gene ends were 4 bases for V and 1 base for J; bases not matched to a gene: 0. CDR1 MNHNY and CDR2 SVGAGI come from the germline V gene (reference sequence). The CDR3 nucleotides are TGTGCCAGCAGTTGGGACAGGGGGAACACTGAAGCTTTCTTT. Translated: CASSWDRGNTEAFF.

The chain employs TRBV30 and TRBJ2-6; D possibly corresponds to TRBD2 (6 bases). V lost 7 bases to trimming and J lost 4 bases, with 11 bases between them. Germline V gene sequence: CDR1 GTSNPN, CDR2 SVGIG (reference sequence). The CDR3 loop spans 13 amino acids. In nucleotides, the CDR3 is TGTGCCTTTGGGGAGGCCGGGGCCAACGTCCTGACTTTC. Translation: CAFGEAGANVLTF.

This clone came up a few times. The chain has TRBV2 and TRBJ1-5; 8 positions match TRBD1. Germline CDR1 SNHLY, CDR2 FYNNEI. With V trimmed by 4 bases and J by 9 bases, 8 bases remained unmatched. This CDR3 is built from 14 residues. CDR3 coding DNA: TGTGCCAGCAGTGGGGTGGACAGGGCGTTGCCCCAGCATTTT. Translation gives CASSGVDRALPQHF. The full variable domain, rest sourced from reference TRBV2 and TRBJ1-5, is EPEVTQTPSHQVTQMGQEVILRCVPISNHLYFYWYRQILGQKVEFLVSFYNNEISEKSEIFDDQFSVERPDGSNFTLKIRSTKLEDSAMYFCASSGVDRALPQHFGDGTRLSIL.

The chain links TRBV18 to TRBJ2-4; D possibly corresponds to TRBD2 (5 bases). V was trimmed by 1 base and J by 7 bases, leaving 5 bases between them. Germline CDR1 is KGHSH and CDR2 is LQKENI. CDR3 length: 12 residues. CDR3 sequence: CASSPRENIQYF. The CDR3 coding sequence is TGTGCCAGCTCACCACGGGAGAACATTCAGTACTTC.